The text below deals with one TCR beta chain. This entry comes from a study of T cells after somatic rescue of genetic block. This table comes from immunoSEQ multiplex PCR, and its TCRdb copy is limited to in-frame clones, with some not included. The table records approximately 78,000 clones, approximately 90% of them present only once. From germline, CDR1 is MDHEN and CDR2 SYDVKM. This CDR3 comprises 11 residues. V shed 8 bases and J shed 7 bases, with 8 bases lying between them. This sequence originates from a man aged 25-40 years. Sequencing was done on a sample of peripheral blood mononuclear cells (PBMCs). This rearrangement joins TRBV28 to TRBJ2-2, with a tentative D call TRBD2 (5 bases). The CDR3 here is CASRGNGELFF. The CDR3 bases are TGTGCCAGCCGGGGTAACGGGGAGCTGTTTTTT.